This TCR beta chain comes out of a study of blood T cells in healthy people across ages (dated by TCRdb to the mid-2010s). About the investigation overall: In model experiments, roughly one uniquely barcoded TCR beta cDNA molecule per two T cells was captured by template switching. Age-related changes in TCR beta repertoire diversity were measured in the study by deep sequencing normalized with unique cDNA molecular identifiers. Four age groups were formed from the donors: young (average roughly 15 years), middle-aged (approximately 42), aged (approximately 60) and long-lived (about 80). To avoid experimental bias, donors of different ages were randomly spread across the sequencing lanes. Two additional independent replicas of 1 million unique cDNA reads from the same blood draw were analyzed for two donors (one aged 18 to 30 and one aged 80 or older). The paper as a whole reports these results and caveats: The long-lived group showed more naive CD4+ T cells, fewer expanded clones and increased TCR diversity than the aged group, suggesting age selection. Because profiling used bulk unsorted PBMCs, naive and antigen-experienced compartments could not be compared conclusively. Observed TCR beta diversity per million T cells fell roughly linearly with age, and a significant reduction was already apparent by age about 38. Estimates of total diversity based on one million sequenced T cells were regarded as lower bounds and as underestimates. Because the CMV infection status of the donors was unknown, age-related changes in expanded clonotypes may potentially have been confounded. There was a strong correlation between observed TCR beta diversity and the percentage of naive T cells measured by flow cytometry.

Donors were under 40 systemically healthy Caucasian individuals from Russia aged roughly 6 to 90 years. Each donor gave ten milliliters of peripheral blood, collected into EDTA-treated Vacutainer tubes. Ficoll-Paque density-gradient centrifugation was used to isolate PBMCs, with at least 7 million per sample. Total RNA, at least 6 micrograms per sample, was extracted from PBMCs with Trizol reagent. Naive CD45RAhigh/CD27high T cell percentages were measured by flow cytometry on a PBMC aliquot from every donor. The germline V gene (reference sequence) supplies CDR1 DFQATT and CDR2 SNEGSKA. From its cysteine to its phenylalanine, the CDR3 spans 17 amino acids. Of the read, only the CDR3 DNA is kept; its 51 bases are in frame from base 1. V was cut back by 4 bases and J by 2 bases, leaving a gap of 22 bases between them. With respect to this clonotype: It has no known antigen specificity. No base-level quality is on record; no much larger clone is a single base apart.

Receptor amplification or capture employed 5' RACE. The sequencing machine was an Illumina HiSeq 2500. The second PCR ran for roughly 6 to 11 cycles and used a J-beta primer mix along with a sample-barcoded 5' primer. Each TCR beta cDNA molecule received a unique molecular identifier from a template-switch 5' adaptor carrying 12 random nucleotides. Each sample yielded at least 3 million CDR3-containing paired-end reads. All of the RNA was converted into first-strand cDNA using the Mint cDNA synthesis kit, with a TRBC-specific oligonucleotide serving as the primer. Following uracil-DNA glycosylase treatment, all cDNA underwent a first 18-cycle PCR with the universal primers M1SS and BC2_uni_R. As for how the authors treated the data: For normalization, 1 million high-quality reads were randomly selected from each sample, with every read carrying a distinct molecular identifier. Reads with shared molecular identifiers were discarded instead of being binned into consensus sequences. MiTCR, set to a Q25 quality threshold and the strictest error-elimination algorithm, was used for CDR3 identification, clonotype clustering and error correction. Lower-bound total TCR beta diversity was estimated with a nonparametric unseen species model using Euler transformation. TCRdb reprocessing: public reads trimmed at Q25 with fastp, clones called with MiXCR, in-frame beta chains kept. Here each entry gathers all rows of one CDR3 protein and keeps the most common genes and DNA. These V and J calls originate from TCRdb's pipeline instead of the authors' own analysis. This sample has about 1.4 million distinct CDR3 sequences in its table, and approximately 59% of those were observed once. The top ten hold 6.5% to 8.5% of the sample.

The clonotype comes from a man aged 18 to 30 in good health. The chain was built from TRBV20-1 and TRBJ2-3; the D region possibly corresponds to TRBD2 (6 bases align). Specimen: blood. This receptor carries the CDR3 CSANFPLPGEPTDTQYF. The nucleotide sequence reads TGCAGTGCTAATTTTCCCCTGCCGGGGGAACCCACAGATACGCAGTATTTT.